This T cell receptor beta chain was recorded in a study of T cell responses to AZD1222 COVID-19 vaccine. Study findings and constraints: Clonal diversity may have been underestimated, and the donors were mostly white British, with more females than males.

Profiling relied on immunoSEQ multiplex PCR, and the TCRdb table lists in-frame clones only, not all of them. The sample includes more than 120,000 clones, approximately 94% of them seen just once. CDR3 size: 13 residues. Germline V lookup: CDR1 SGHTA, CDR2 FQGNSA. Trimming took off 5 bases at V and 1 base at J, with 9 bases between the two ends. About this clone itself: Its matching antigen is unknown.

V gene TRBV7-2 combines with J gene TRBJ2-7; the D is unclear. This clonotype originated in an adult in good health. Sequenced material: peripheral blood, taken on day 0 of AZD1222 vaccination. The CDR3 spells CASSLQTSYEQYF. The CDR3 DNA reads as TGTGCCAGCAGCCTGCAAACTTCCTACGAGCAGTACTTC.